This record covers a single T cell receptor (beta chain). The CDR3 extends over 14 amino acids. The ends were cut back, 2 bases at V and 4 bases at J, with 11 bases in the middle. Germline loops: CDR1 MNHEY, CDR2 SMNVEV (reference sequence). Profiling relied on immunoSEQ multiplex PCR, and the TCRdb table lists in-frame clones only, not all of them. Of about 93,000 clones listed, 85% to 95% were seen once; the top ten hold 2% to 2.5%. This sample was included in a study of T cell changes during pregnancy in multiple sclerosis. The sequenced sample was peripheral blood, obtained after pregnancy. This receptor was taken from a female donor with multiple sclerosis, enrolled in a pregnancy study. The chain couples TRBV27 to TRBJ1-2; tentative D call: TRBD1 (5 bases). CDR3 coding DNA: TGTGCCAGCAGTTTAGGAGGGGAGCTCTATGGCTACACCTTC. Its protein is CASSLGGELYGYTF.